This T cell receptor (beta chain) was recovered during a study of T cell responses to AZD1222 COVID-19 vaccine. Overall study context: Analyses pooled second doses at about 4 or about 12 weeks. Study findings and constraints: Baseline seropositives among AZD1222 recipients totaled only five or six. Spike as a whole was targeted by vaccine-associated CD4 TCRs, dominant at 160-218 and 743-854.

Germline V CDR1 and CDR2: SGHRS, YFSETQ. The V gene end was trimmed by 5 bases and the J gene end by 4 bases; junction bases not matched to a gene: 6. CDR3 length: 13 residues. Regarding this clone: What it binds is not known.

Repertoires were generated with immunoSEQ multiplex PCR, while TCRdb's copy carries only in-frame clones and drops some. Of 100,000 to 150,000 clones listed, 88% are singletons. This sequence joins TRBV5-1 and TRBJ2-7; 7 bases line up with TRBD1. Sequencing used peripheral blood, obtained on day 0 of AZD1222 vaccination. The sequence derives from an adult in good health. In DNA form, the CDR3 reads TGCGCCAGCAGACGAGGGGGCGGGTACGAGCAGTACTTC. Its protein is CASRRGGGYEQYF.